These 22 T cell receptor gamma chains were all obtained from the same sample, sequenced in a study of γδ T cells in repeated Plasmodium falciparum infection. TCRdb re-analyzed the multiplex PCR reads via CATT. The sample holds around 24,000 gamma-chain clones, 3% seen once. Vgamma9/Vdelta2+ and Vdelta2-negative gammadelta T cells were flow-sorted from PBMC for bulk sequencing. The material sequenced was gamma-delta T cells from blood. The receptors shown here come from a pool of human donors (malaria-infected and uninfected, not separated).

Note on this clone: One base separates it from a far larger clone, so it is likely a read error. This sequence joins TRGV9 and TRGJ1 or TRGJ2. TCRdb is silent on the J gene; assignment here came from matching the DNA to germline. Per germline, CDR1 GITISATS and CDR2 ISYDGTV (reference sequence). V lost 2 bases and J lost 0; bases outside the gene matches: 7. The CDR3 totals 15 residues. CDR3 loop: CALWEAPTNYYKKLF. The CDR3, as DNA: TGTGCCTTGTGGGAGGCGCCTACGAATTATTATAAGAAACTCTTT.

There are a few counts of this clone. The protein given by TCRdb reflects a much larger clone and differs at residue 9 from this DNA's translation, likely from a read error; the protein shown is the DNA's translation. For the V gene the call is TRGV9; the J gene has no call. The CDR3 loop spans 11 amino acids. Germline V lookup: CDR1 GITISATS, CDR2 ISYDGTV (reference sequence). CDR3 DNA sequence: TGTGCCTTGTGGGAGTGGTGTGGGAGACTCTTT. It translates to CALWEWCGRLF.

This clone has at least ten counts. The translation of this DNA and the TCRdb protein of a much larger clone differ at residue 16, probably owing to a read error; the protein shown here is translated from the DNA. The chain uses TRGV9 and TRGJP. TCRdb gives no J gene; it was assigned here by matching the DNA to germline. The CDR3 loop spans 19 amino acids. Germline CDR1 GITISATS, CDR2 ISYDGTV (reference sequence). The CDR3 sequence is CALWEVHLVRELGKKVKVF. Written as DNA, the CDR3 is TGTGCCTTGTGGGAGGTGCATTTGGTGAGGGAGTTGGGCAAAAAAGTCAAGGTATTT.

This clone was observed at least ten times. The protein given by TCRdb reflects a much larger clone and differs at residue 13 from this DNA's translation, likely from a read error; the protein shown is the DNA's translation. The V gene call is TRGV2, and the J gene call is absent. Per the germline V gene, CDR1 is EGSNGY and CDR2 is YDSYNSKV. The CDR3 covers 15 residues. CDR3: CATWDGPGSDWIETF. CDR3 nucleotides: TGTGCCACCTGGGACGGGCCGGGTAGTGATTGGATCGAGACGTTT.

This clone showed up just a few times. TCRdb assigns this DNA the protein of a much larger clone, which departs from its translation at residue 12; this likely reflects a read error, and the protein shown comes from translating the DNA. The rearrangement uses TRGV9 and TRGJP. No J gene is reported in TCRdb; it was inferred here by comparing the DNA with germline. The CDR3 spans 18 residues. Germline V CDR1 and CDR2: GITISATS, ISYDGTV (reference sequence). In nucleotides, the CDR3 is TGTGCCTTGTGGGAGGTTATTCGGCAAGAGTTGGACAAAAAAATCAAGGTATTT. This translates into CALWEVIRQELDKKIKVF.

The sample holds many counts of this clone. This DNA translates differently at residue 3 from the TCRdb protein, which is that of a much larger clone; a read error is likely, and the protein shown is the DNA's own translation. This chain links TRGV9 with TRGJP. TCRdb lists no J gene, so it was determined here by aligning the DNA to germline. The CDR3 runs 17 residues. Germline V lookup: CDR1 GITISATS, CDR2 ISYDGTV (reference sequence). CDR3 in amino acids: CASWEAPQELGKKIKVF. The CDR3 DNA reads TGTGCCTCGTGGGAGGCACCGCAAGAGTTGGGCAAAAAAATCAAGGTATTT.

About this clone itself: A single base is all that separates this from a far larger clone, so a read error is likely. It is unclear where the CDR3 begins or ends on the DNA, so no DNA is shown, and the CDR3 is as TCRdb lists it. The same CDR3 is also encoded by other DNA sequences in this sample. The J gene was not called, though the V gene is TRGV9. Germline V lookup: CDR1 GITISATS, CDR2 ISYDGTV (reference sequence). Termini included, the CDR3 measures 31 amino acids. This CDR3 reads CALWEAIIIRNSLAVEQHLLSQVSIGRIQHF.

Ten or more counts support this clone. The protein TCRdb gives is from a much larger clone and does not agree with this DNA's translation at residue 7, likely a read error; the protein shown here comes from the DNA. V gene TRGV8 combines with J gene TRGJ1 or TRGJ2. The CDR3 runs 12 residues. J lost 10 bases, V lost 0 bases, and 6 bases had no gene match. The germline V gene has CDR1 VENAVY and CDR2 YDSYNSRV. CDR3 coding DNA: TGTGCCACCTGGGATAGGCTGTGGAAGAAACTCTTT. Amino acids: CATWDRLWKKLF.

This clone was picked up many times. This sequence is one base from a far larger clone and is likely a read error. The same CDR3 arises from other DNA sequences in this sample as well. This chain connects TRGV9 to TRGJ1 or TRGJ2. Here the J gene was assigned by germline matching of the DNA, as TCRdb has none. The CDR3 spans 17 residues. The trim removed 4 bases at V and 1 base at J, leaving 16 bases unmatched. In germline, CDR1 is GITISATS, CDR2 ISYDGTV (reference sequence). CDR3: CALWDQPNYTNYYKKLF. DNA of the CDR3: TGTGCCTTGTGGGACCAGCCGAACTATACAAATTATTATAAGAAACTCTTT.

This clone was recorded at least ten times. This DNA's translation differs at residue 6 from TCRdb's protein, which comes from a much larger clone; a read error is likely, and the protein shown is translated from the DNA. The chain couples TRGV8 to TRGJ1 or TRGJ2. TCRdb records no J gene; here it was assigned by comparing the DNA to germline. The length of the CDR3 is 11 residues. Germline assignment: CDR1 VENAVY and CDR2 YDSYNSRV. The junction had 7 bases not matched to a gene; V was cut back by 3 bases and J by 11 bases. CDR3 nucleotides: TGTGCCACCTGGGATGGGAAGCAGAAACTCTTT. Its translation: CATWDGKQKLF.

Remarks on this clone: TCRdb records a much larger clone's protein for this DNA, with a difference at residue 5 that likely arises from a read error; the protein given is the translation of the DNA. CDR3 in amino acids: CALWLITPIWFKIF. The CDR3 coding sequence is TGTGCCTTGTGGCTCATTACCCCCATTTGGTTCAAGATATTT. The rearrangement uses TRGV9 and TRGJP1. The J gene, missing from TCRdb, was assigned here through DNA to germline matching. This CDR3 region has 14 residues. CDR1 and CDR2 (germline): GITISATS, ISYDGTV (reference sequence). Trimming took 6 bases from V and 10 from J; bases not matched to a gene: 14.

In its sample, this clone was seen many times. The rearrangement joins TRGV3 to TRGJP1. The J gene comes from matching the DNA to germline here; TCRdb lacks it. Per germline, CDR1 VTNTFY and CDR2 YDVSTARD (reference sequence). Losses at the gene ends were 0 bases for V and 0 bases for J; bases not matched to a gene: 4. The CDR3 is made up of 16 amino acids. The CDR3 reads CATWDRQNTTGWFKIF. For the CDR3, the DNA is TGTGCCACCTGGGACAGGCAAAATACCACTGGTTGGTTCAAGATATTT.

With the J gene uncalled, the V gene is TRGV9. The CDR3 covers 22 residues. Germline V lookup: CDR1 GITISATS, CDR2 ISYDGTV (reference sequence). CDR3: CALWDQELGKKIKVYGPGTKLF. In DNA, the CDR3 is TGTGCCTTGTGGGACCAAGAGTTGGGCAAAAAAATCAAGGTATATGGTCCCGGAACAAAGCTTTTC.

Concerning this clone: This probably arose from a read error, given a far larger clone one base away. Other DNA sequences from this sample encode an identical CDR3 as well. The chain employs TRGV2 and TRGJ1 or TRGJ2. The J gene, not given by TCRdb, was assigned here from a germline match of the nucleotide sequence. The V gene end was trimmed by 2 bases and the J gene end by 6 bases; junction bases not matched to a gene: 7. The V gene's germline CDR1 is EGSNGY and CDR2 YDSYNSKV. This CDR3 has 13 amino acids. CDR3 bases: TGTGCCACCTGGGACGCTGACCCTTATAAGAAACTCTTT. Residues: CATWDADPYKKLF.

The chain joins TRGV9 to TRGJP. Assignment of the J gene here rests on matching the DNA to germline, because TCRdb gives none. This CDR3 has 17 amino acids. The V gene's germline CDR1 is GITISATS and CDR2 ISYDGTV (reference sequence). J was trimmed by 14 bases and V by 0 bases; bases with no gene match: 13. CDR3 sequence reads: CALWEVPGPLSKKIKVF. For the CDR3, the DNA is TGTGCCTTGTGGGAGGTGCCTGGTCCCTTGAGCAAAAAAATCAAGGTATTT.

For this clone: TCRdb assigns this DNA the protein of a much larger clone, which departs from its translation at residue 12; this likely reflects a read error, and the protein shown comes from translating the DNA. The CDR3, as DNA: TGTGCCACCTGGGATCCCCCCGTTTATTATAAGGAACTCTTT. Translated: CATWDPPVYYKELF. The V gene is TRGV4; the J gene was not called. The germline gives CDR1 EGSTGY, CDR2 YDSYTSSV. CDR3 length: 14 residues.

This clone was found a few times. The protein that TCRdb holds for this DNA derives from a much larger clone and differs from the translated DNA at residue 7, which likely indicates a read error; the protein shown here is translated from the DNA. In DNA, the CDR3 is TGTGCCACCTGTTATAAGAATCTCTTT. This encodes CATCYKNLF. J gene calling gave no result, while the V gene is TRGV3. The CDR3 extends over 9 amino acids. Germline V gene data show CDR1 as VTNTFY and CDR2 as YDVSTARD (reference sequence).

A word on this clone: Translating this DNA gives a protein that differs at residue 7 from the TCRdb one, which belongs to a much larger clone; a read error is likely, and the protein shown is this translation. Other DNA variants within this sample encode the same CDR3. This chain links TRGV9 with TRGJP. The J gene, not given by TCRdb, was assigned here from a germline match of the nucleotide sequence. Germline assignment: CDR1 GITISATS and CDR2 ISYDGTV (reference sequence). This CDR3 is built from 17 residues. V trimming: 1 base; J trimming: 7 bases; junction bases outside the gene matches: 7. In DNA form, the CDR3 reads TGTGCCTTGTGGGAGGTCCGCTCGGAGTTGGGCAAAAAAATCAAGGTATTT. This codes for CALWEVRSELGKKIKVF.

A remark on this clone: A far bigger clonotype differs at one base, so this is likely a read error. In the same sample, other DNA sequences code for this CDR3. CDR3 nucleotide sequence: TGTGCCTTGTGGGATCACCTCCAGGCTTATAAGAAACTCTTT. It encodes CALWDHLQAYKKLF. The V call is TRGV9, the J call TRGJ1 or TRGJ2. TCRdb carries no J gene annotation; the J gene was assigned here by matching the DNA with germline. This CDR3 has 14 residues. Germline V gene data show CDR1 as GITISATS and CDR2 as ISYDGTV (reference sequence). J lost 6 bases, V lost 4 bases, and 12 bases had no gene match.

This clone came up a few times. This is likely an artifact of a read error, given a far larger clone one base away. The V gene is TRGV8, the J gene TRGJ1 or TRGJ2. The CDR3 runs to 14 residues. CDR1 is VENAVY and CDR2 is YDSYNSRV in the germline V gene. CDR3 nucleotides: TGCGCCACCTGGGATAATTCGAATCGGGATAAGAAACTCTTT. Protein: CATWDNSNRDKKLF.

This clone came up a few times. TCRdb's protein for this DNA is that of a much larger clone and differs from the translation at residue 15, likely a read error; the protein shown is the DNA translation. J is TRGJP and V is TRGV9. Here the J gene was assigned by germline matching of the DNA, as TCRdb has none. Germline V gene data show CDR1 as GITISATS and CDR2 as ISYDGTV (reference sequence). The CDR3 loop spans 20 amino acids. CDR3 loop: CALWEARPTDQELGRKIKVF. CDR3 coding DNA: TGTGCCTTGTGGGAGGCCCGACCGACAGATCAAGAGTTGGGCAGAAAAATCAAGGTATTT.

This clone came up many times. This sequence may be a read error, since a much larger clone differs from it by one base. Here the CDR3 DNA reads TGTGCCACTTGGGCGAATTATAAGAAACTCTTT. Translation gives CATWANYKKLF. The chain carries TRGV8 and TRGJ1 or TRGJ2. Germline V gene lookup returns CDR1 VENAVY and CDR2 YDSYNSRV. The CDR3 runs to 11 residues.